The present entry profiles one T cell receptor beta chain with its context. This sample stems from a study of blood T cell repertoires in COVID-19. As originally analysed: Estimates of nucleated cell counts were drawn from the amplification of reference gene primers. TCRdb's table, derived via immunoSEQ multiplex PCR, lists solely in-frame clones and lacks some. D and trimming come from the DNA, and the V and J calls and clone size come from that table. The sample contains approximately 210,000 clones, about 80% of which appear only once. V gave up 5 bases and J gave up 2 bases; unmatched junction bases: 5. This CDR3 contains 15 residues. From germline, CDR1 is MNHEY and CDR2 SMNVEV (reference sequence).

This chain uses TRBV27 with TRBJ1-3, with 8 bases identical to TRBD1. This sequence originates from an elderly woman with COVID-19, enrolled during active disease. Sequencing used peripheral blood. CDR3 region: CASSPRTGTGNTIYF. The CDR3 nucleotides are TGTGCCAGCAGTCCGCGGACAGGGACTGGAAACACCATATATTTT.